This is a list of T cell receptor beta chains from one sample in a study of blood T cells in healthy people across ages. TCRdb reprocessed the 5' RACE reads via MiXCR and lists one record per CDR3 protein. Here the sample spans about a million distinct CDR3 sequences, 35% to 40% being singletons. Sequencing was performed on blood. These receptors all stem from a man aged 18-30 years in good health. Each CDR3 is given with its conserved first and last residue. A D gene is named only where the DNA matches it firmly. Clone size is not always given. Where it is, it says once, few, many or a class for expanded clones.

D gene | J gene | clone size | V gene | CDR3 protein | CDR3 DNA
TRBD1 | TRBJ1-4 | few | TRBV20-1 | CSADDRDPEKLFF | TGCAGTGCAGACGACAGGGACCCCGAAAAACTGTTTTTT
- | TRBJ1-3 | - | TRBV20-1 | CSASRGPGNTIYF | TGCAGTGCTAGTCGGGGTCCTGGAAACACCATATATTTT
- | TRBJ1-4 | few | TRBV2 | CASTGDANEKLFF | TGTGCCAGCACAGGGGACGCTAATGAAAAACTGTTTTTT
- | TRBJ2-3 | - | TRBV24-1 | CATSDPDSLGTDTQYF | TGTGCCACCAGTGACCCGGACAGCCTAGGCACAGATACGCAGTATTTT
TRBD1 | TRBJ1-6 | - | TRBV18 | CASSPQGAGSPLHF | TGTGCCAGCTCACCACAGGGGGCGGGTTCACCCCTCCACTTT
- | TRBJ1-1 | few | TRBV7-2 | CARSLQRNTEAFF | TGTGCCAGAAGCTTACAGAGGAACACTGAAGCTTTCTTT
- | TRBJ1-3 | few | TRBV7-9 | CASSSGEGSSGNTIYF | TGTGCCAGCAGCTCGGGAGAGGGAAGCTCTGGAAACACCATATATTTT
- | TRBJ1-2 | few | TRBV20-1 | CSAYPKSYGYGYTF | TGCAGTGCCTACCCAAAGAGCTATGGCTATGGCTACACCTTC
TRBD2 | TRBJ2-5 | few | TRBV12-3/TRBV12-4 | CASSTPSGGGQETQYF | TGTGCCAGCAGTACACCTAGCGGGGGCGGTCAAGAGACCCAGTACTTC
- | TRBJ1-1 | - | TRBV14 | CASSPQARFRGTEAFF | TGTGCCAGCAGCCCACAAGCGCGATTTAGGGGCACTGAAGCTTTCTTT
- | TRBJ2-1 | few | TRBV4-1 | CASSRRLDNEQFF | TGCGCCAGCAGTCGTAGACTAGACAATGAGCAGTTCTTC
- | TRBJ1-6 | few | TRBV7-2 | CASSLVTQGYNSPLHF | TGTGCCAGCAGCTTAGTGACCCAGGGGTATAATTCACCCCTCCACTTT
TRBD2 | TRBJ2-3 | many | TRBV20-1 | CSASPGTSGTDTQYF | TGCAGTGCCAGCCCCGGGACTAGCGGCACAGATACGCAGTATTTT
TRBD1 | TRBJ1-1 | - | TRBV5-4 | CASSLGFDREGAEAFF | TGTGCCAGCAGCTTGGGTTTTGACAGGGAGGGGGCTGAAGCTTTCTTT
- | TRBJ2-5 | few | TRBV3-1 | CASSQDAREQETQYF | TGTGCCAGCAGCCAAGATGCGAGGGAACAAGAGACCCAGTACTTC
- | TRBJ2-3 | - | TRBV5-4 | CASSSKTEWVQYF | TGTGCCAGCAGCTCGAAGACAGAATGGGTGCAGTATTTT
TRBD2 | TRBJ2-3 | - | TRBV4-2 | CASSPYSGGGNEQYF | TGTGCCAGCAGCCCTTATAGCGGGGGGGGGAATGAGCAGTATTTT
- | TRBJ1-4 | - | TRBV9 | CASSVAGDAEKLFF | TGTGCCAGCAGCGTAGCTGGGGACGCGGAAAAACTGTTTTTT
- | TRBJ1-1 | few | TRBV29-1 | CSASGTQNEAFF | TGCAGCGCTTCCGGGACCCAAAATGAGGCTTTCTTT
- | TRBJ1-2 | few | TRBV12-3/TRBV12-4 | CASSPAGLKDGYTF | TGTGCCAGCAGCCCGGCAGGGTTGAAGGATGGCTACACCTTC
- | TRBJ1-6 | few | TRBV20-1 | CSSRQEYNSPLHF | TGCAGTAGTAGACAAGAATATAATTCACCCCTCCACTTT
- | TRBJ2-7 | few | TRBV28 | CASSSLPQGTYEQYF | TGTGCCAGCAGCTCTCTACCTCAGGGGACCTACGAGCAGTACTTC
- | TRBJ1-2 | few | TRBV6-5 | CASSYQRGGLYGYTF | TGTGCCAGCAGTTACCAACGGGGGGGGCTCTATGGCTACACCTTC
TRBD2 | TRBJ2-7 | few | TRBV20-1 | CSARRLAAPYEQYF | TGCAGTGCTCGCCGACTAGCGGCTCCCTACGAGCAGTACTTC
- | TRBJ2-1 | many | TRBV29-1 | CSAQPRPNNEQFF | TGCAGCGCCCAGCCTCGACCGAACAATGAGCAGTTCTTC
TRBD1 | TRBJ1-2 | - | TRBV9 | CASTQTGGDYDYTF | TGTGCCAGTACCCAGACAGGGGGAGACTATGACTACACCTTC
- | TRBJ2-5 | few | TRBV12-3/TRBV12-4 | CASSSSPGNEQYF | -
- | TRBJ2-3 | - | TRBV2 | CASSDQARSTDTQYF | TGTGCCAGCAGTGATCAGGCCAGAAGCACAGATACGCAGTATTTT
- | TRBJ1-2 | - | TRBV18 | CASSPGPERLYGYTF | TGTGCCAGCTCACCGGGTCCCGAGAGACTCTATGGCTACACCTTC
TRBD1 | TRBJ2-1 | few | TRBV7-3 | CASSLSGTGSYNEQFF | TGTGCCAGCAGCTTAAGCGGGACAGGGTCATACAATGAGCAGTTCTTC
TRBD1 | TRBJ1-2 | - | TRBV20-1 | CSATDRGNYGYTF | TGCAGTGCTACGGACAGGGGGAACTATGGCTACACCTTC
- | TRBJ1-5 | once | TRBV4-1 | CASSGGQRNQPQHF | TGCGCCAGCAGCGGTGGACAACGCAATCAGCCCCAGCATTTT
TRBD1 | TRBJ2-3 | few | TRBV9 | CASTRWDREQDTQYF | TGTGCCAGCACCCGTTGGGACAGGGAGCAAGATACGCAGTATTTT
- | TRBJ1-5 | once | TRBV29-1 | CSVPPRRAGTFSNQPQHF | TGCAGCGTTCCTCCTCGGCGGGCTGGGACCTTTAGCAATCAGCCCCAGCATTTT
- | TRBJ1-1 | - | TRBV4-3 | CASSQELGNLAEAFF | TGCGCCAGCAGCCAAGAGTTAGGGAATTTGGCTGAAGCTTTCTTT
TRBD2 | TRBJ2-5 | few | TRBV3-1 | CASTLLAGAQETQYF | TGTGCCAGCACCTTACTAGCGGGGGCTCAAGAGACCCAGTACTTC
TRBD2 | TRBJ2-5 | - | TRBV7-3 | CASSSKGAGGTEQYF | TGTGCCAGCAGCTCTAAAGGAGCGGGGGGTACTGAGCAGTACTTC
- | TRBJ2-1 | - | TRBV3-1 | CASSRQLSSYNEQFF | TGTGCCAGCAGCCGACAGTTGAGCTCCTACAATGAGCAGTTCTTC
- | TRBJ2-3 | few | TRBV5-4 | CASSYQPLSTDTQYF | TGTGCCAGCAGCTACCAGCCGTTAAGCACAGATACGCAGTATTTT
- | TRBJ2-2 | - | TRBV27 | CASSLRSLQNTGELFF | TGTGCCAGCAGTTTAAGGTCTCTTCAAAACACCGGGGAGCTGTTTTTT
- | TRBJ2-3 | - | TRBV6-6 | CGSSYSPGADTQYF | TGTGGCAGCAGTTACTCGCCAGGGGCAGATACGCAGTATTTT
- | TRBJ1-5 | - | TRBV20-1 | CSARDGSPGQPQHF | TGCAGTGCTAGAGATGGGTCTCCCGGTCAGCCCCAGCATTTT
TRBD1 | TRBJ2-5 | - | TRBV27 | CASSLTGTAETQYF | TGTGCCAGCAGTTTAACCGGGACAGCCGAGACCCAGTACTTC
TRBD1 | TRBJ1-2 | - | TRBV4-2 | CASSQEQGPNYGYTF | TGTGCCAGCAGCCAAGAACAGGGGCCGAACTATGGCTACACCTTC
TRBD2 | TRBJ2-7 | few | TRBV6-1 | CASSEYYREGLSYEQYF | TGTGCCAGCAGTGAATATTATCGGGAGGGTCTCTCCTACGAGCAGTACTTC
TRBD1 | TRBJ1-1 | - | TRBV5-1 | CASSQWDRTMNTEAFF | TGCGCCAGCAGCCAATGGGACAGAACAATGAACACTGAAGCTTTCTTT
- | TRBJ2-5 | - | TRBV7-2 | CASSLAGYRDGQETQYF | TGTGCCAGCAGCTTAGCGGGTTACAGGGATGGACAAGAGACCCAGTACTTC
- | TRBJ2-6 | - | TRBV9 | CASSVGANVPTF | TGTGCCAGCAGCGTAGGGGCCAACGTCCCGACTTTC
TRBD1 | TRBJ2-1 | many | TRBV5-6 | CASSLEGQRYNEQFF | TGTGCCAGCAGCTTGGAGGGACAGAGGTACAATGAGCAGTTCTTC
TRBD1 | TRBJ2-1 | - | TRBV6-1 | CASSRTGSDINEQFF | TGTGCCAGCAGTAGGACAGGGTCTGACATCAATGAGCAGTTCTTC
- | TRBJ2-5 | many | TRBV7-9 | CASSTNRETQYF | TGTGCCAGCAGCACTAACAGGGAGACCCAGTACTTC